This entry features one TCR beta chain sequence. This sample stems from a study of blood T cell repertoires in COVID-19. As for the study in general: T cells, B-cell-depleted T cells, or PBMCs supplied cDNA or gDNA.

Per the study methods: For nucleated cells, counts were estimated from reference gene primer amplification. The data were produced by immunoSEQ multiplex PCR, yet TCRdb's version contains in-frame clones alone and is incomplete. V, J and clone size are those of that table, while D and trimming were read from the DNA. The sample carries about 160,000 clones, around 84% recorded once. Trimming cost V 4 bases and J 0 bases, with 7 bases left between them. This CDR3 has 13 residues. Germline CDR1 and CDR2: SGHDT and YYEEEE. The receptor was isolated from a man between 60 and 75 years old with COVID-19, enrolled during active disease. The chain recombines TRBV5-6 with TRBJ1-2, with D unresolved. The sample consisted of peripheral blood. CDR3: CASSKPTNYGYTF. The CDR3 DNA sequence: TGTGCCAGCAGCAAGCCGACTAACTATGGCTACACCTTC.